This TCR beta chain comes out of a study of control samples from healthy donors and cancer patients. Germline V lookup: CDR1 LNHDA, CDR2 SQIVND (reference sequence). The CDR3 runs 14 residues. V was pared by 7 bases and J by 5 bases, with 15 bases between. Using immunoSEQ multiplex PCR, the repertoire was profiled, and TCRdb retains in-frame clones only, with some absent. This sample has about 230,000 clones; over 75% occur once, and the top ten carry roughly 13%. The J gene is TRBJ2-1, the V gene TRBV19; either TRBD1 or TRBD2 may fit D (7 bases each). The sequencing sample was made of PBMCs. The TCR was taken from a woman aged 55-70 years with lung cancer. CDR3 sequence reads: CASTRGGLNNEQFF. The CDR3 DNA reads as TGTGCCAGTACCAGGGGGGGCCTGAACAATGAGCAGTTCTTC.